The source of this T cell receptor beta chain is a study of blood T cell repertoires in COVID-19. Study-wide background: The origin of the acute and convalescent COVID-19 samples was the United States, Italy and Spain. From T cells, B-cell-depleted T cells, or PBMCs came the material, which was cDNA or gDNA.

The authors' processing: Reference gene primer amplification gave nucleated cell count estimates. The assay was immunoSEQ multiplex PCR, and TCRdb's table has in-frame clones only and misses some. Clone size and V and J calls were adopted from that table, with D and trimming inferred from the DNA. Of under 45,000 clones listed, 70% to 90% are singletons. Germline CDR1 KGHSH, CDR2 LQKENI. The CDR3 is 22 amino acids. V lost 5 bases to trimming and J lost 0 bases; unmatched junction nucleotides: 18. The gene calls are TRBV18 and TRBJ2-4; 14 bases map to TRBD2. The sequenced sample was peripheral blood. This clonotype was sampled from a man in his sixties with active COVID-19. The CDR3 sequence is CASSGAGGTSGSPRVAKNIQYF. CDR3 DNA: TGTGCCAGCTCAGGGGCCGGAGGGACTAGCGGGAGTCCGCGGGTAGCCAAAAACATTCAGTACTTC.